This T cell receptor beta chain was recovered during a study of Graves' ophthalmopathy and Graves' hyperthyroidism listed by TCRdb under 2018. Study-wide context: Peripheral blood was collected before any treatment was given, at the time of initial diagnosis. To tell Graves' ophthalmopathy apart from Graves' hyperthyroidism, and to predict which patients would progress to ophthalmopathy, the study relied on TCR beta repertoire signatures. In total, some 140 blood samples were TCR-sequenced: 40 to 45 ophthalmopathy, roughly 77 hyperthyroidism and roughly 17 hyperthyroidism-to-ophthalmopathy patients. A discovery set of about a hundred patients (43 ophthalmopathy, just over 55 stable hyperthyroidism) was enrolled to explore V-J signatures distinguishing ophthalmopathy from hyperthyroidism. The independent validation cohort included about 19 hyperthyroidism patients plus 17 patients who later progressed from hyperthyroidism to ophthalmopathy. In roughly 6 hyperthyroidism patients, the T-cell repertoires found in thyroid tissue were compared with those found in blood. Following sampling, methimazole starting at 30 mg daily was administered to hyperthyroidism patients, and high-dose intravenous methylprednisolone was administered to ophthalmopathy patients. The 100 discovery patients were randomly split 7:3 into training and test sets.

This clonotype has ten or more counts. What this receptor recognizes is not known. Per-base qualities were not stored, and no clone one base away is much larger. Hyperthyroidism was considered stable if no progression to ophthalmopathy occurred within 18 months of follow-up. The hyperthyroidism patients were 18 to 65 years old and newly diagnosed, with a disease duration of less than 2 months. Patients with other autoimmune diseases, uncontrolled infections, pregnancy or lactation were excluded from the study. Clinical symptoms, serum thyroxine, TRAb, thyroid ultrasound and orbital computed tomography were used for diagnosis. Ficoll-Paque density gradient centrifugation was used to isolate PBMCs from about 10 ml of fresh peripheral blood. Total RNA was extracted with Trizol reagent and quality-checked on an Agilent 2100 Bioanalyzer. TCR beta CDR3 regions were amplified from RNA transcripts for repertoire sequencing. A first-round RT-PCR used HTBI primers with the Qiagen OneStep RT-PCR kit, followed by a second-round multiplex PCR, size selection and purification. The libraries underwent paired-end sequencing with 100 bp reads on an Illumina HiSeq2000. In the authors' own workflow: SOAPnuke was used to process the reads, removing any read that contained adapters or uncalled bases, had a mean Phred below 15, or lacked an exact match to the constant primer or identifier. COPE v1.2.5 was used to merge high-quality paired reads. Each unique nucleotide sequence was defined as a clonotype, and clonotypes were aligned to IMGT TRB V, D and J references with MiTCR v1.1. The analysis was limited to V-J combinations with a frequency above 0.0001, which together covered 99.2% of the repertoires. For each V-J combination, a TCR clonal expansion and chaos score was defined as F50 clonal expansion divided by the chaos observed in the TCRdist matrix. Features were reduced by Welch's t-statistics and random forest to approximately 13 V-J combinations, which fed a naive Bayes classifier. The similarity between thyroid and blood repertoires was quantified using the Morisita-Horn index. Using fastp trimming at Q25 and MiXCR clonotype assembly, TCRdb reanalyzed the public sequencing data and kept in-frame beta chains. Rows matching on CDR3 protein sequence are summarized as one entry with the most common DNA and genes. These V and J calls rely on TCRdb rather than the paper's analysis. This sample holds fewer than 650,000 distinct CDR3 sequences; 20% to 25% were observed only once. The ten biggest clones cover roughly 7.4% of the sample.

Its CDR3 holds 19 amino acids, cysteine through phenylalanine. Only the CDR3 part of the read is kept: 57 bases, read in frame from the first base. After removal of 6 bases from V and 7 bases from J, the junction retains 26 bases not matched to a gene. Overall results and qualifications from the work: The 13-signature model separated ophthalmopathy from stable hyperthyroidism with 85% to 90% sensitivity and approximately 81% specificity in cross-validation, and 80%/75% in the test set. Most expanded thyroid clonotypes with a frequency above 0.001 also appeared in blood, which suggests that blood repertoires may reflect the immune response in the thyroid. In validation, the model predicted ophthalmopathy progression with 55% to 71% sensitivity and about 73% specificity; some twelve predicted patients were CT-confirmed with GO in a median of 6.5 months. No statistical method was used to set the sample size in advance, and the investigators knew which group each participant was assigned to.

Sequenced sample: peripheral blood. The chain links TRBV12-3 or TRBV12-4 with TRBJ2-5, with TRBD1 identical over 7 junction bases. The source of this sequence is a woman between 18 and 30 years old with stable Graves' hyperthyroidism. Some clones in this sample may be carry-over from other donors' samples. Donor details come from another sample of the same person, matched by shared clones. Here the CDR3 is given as CASRMTGWESGARGGTQYF. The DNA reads TGTGCCAGCAGGATGACAGGGTGGGAGTCAGGCGCTCGAGGTGGGACCCAGTACTTC.